This passage covers 5 T cell receptor beta chains from one sample sequenced in a study of OX40 agonist ivuxolimab in advanced cancers. TCRdb keeps only in-frame clones here, not all; method: immunoSEQ multiplex PCR. The repertoire includes tens of thousands of clones, just over 85% of them detected once, and roughly 1.2% sits in the top ten. Sequencing used CD4+ or CD8+ T cells sorted from blood, obtained in a trial of the OX40 agonist ivuxolimab. These receptors were collected from an adult with an advanced solid tumor such as melanoma, head and neck, liver or kidney cancer.

The gene calls are TRBV10-1 and TRBJ2-1, with 9 bases identical to TRBD2. The CDR3 is made up of 21 amino acids. Per germline, CDR1 WNHNN and CDR2 SYGVQD (reference sequence). J lost 0 bases, V lost 6 bases, and 21 bases had no gene match. The CDR3 DNA follows: TGCGCCAGCAGGCCAGCTCAGGGAGGGGGACTAGCAGCCTGCTCCTACAATGAGCAGTTCTTC. Its translation is CASRPAQGGGLAACSYNEQFF.

The V and J genes are TRBV5-1 and TRBJ1-4, with 7 bases lining up with TRBD1. V lost 2 bases and J lost 8; bases outside the gene matches: 18. Germline V gene data show CDR1 as SGHRS and CDR2 as YFSETQ. The CDR3 is made up of 18 amino acids. CDR3 sequence reads: CASSFGITGAARGEKLFF. The DNA for the CDR3 is TGCGCCAGCAGCTTTGGGATTACAGGGGCCGCTCGGGGCGAAAAACTGTTTTTT. The variable domain in full, with the rest retrieved from reference TRBV5-1 and TRBJ1-4, is KAGVTQTPRYLIKTRGQQVTLSCSPISGHRSVSWYQQTPGQGLQFLFEYFSETQRNKGNFPGRFSGRQFSNSRSEMNVSTLELGDSALYLCASSFGITGAARGEKLFFGSGTQLSVL.

This clone is a singleton in its sample. The chain carries TRBV9 and TRBJ2-5, with 7 bases identical to TRBD2. The J call may be faulty, since TRBJ2-7 better matches the DNA end. This CDR3 has 14 amino acids. CDR1 SGDLS and CDR2 YYNGEE come from the germline V gene. The CDR3 sequence: CASSPRTSFHEQYF. The CDR3 DNA follows: TGTGCCAGCAGCCCTCGGACTAGTTTCCACGAGCAGTACTTC.

V and J are TRBV19 and TRBJ2-5, with 13 bases matching TRBD2. Germline V gene data show CDR1 as LNHDA and CDR2 as SQIVND (reference sequence). V shed 6 bases, J shed 4 bases, and the junction held 2 bases outside the gene matches. The CDR3 is made up of 14 amino acids. The CDR3 loop is CASRGLAGRETQYF. DNA of the CDR3: TGTGCCAGTAGGGGACTAGCGGGAAGAGAGACCCAGTACTTC.

The chain is built from TRBV30 and TRBJ2-5; 7 bases fit TRBD2. This CDR3 is built from 16 residues. CDR1 GTSNPN and CDR2 SVGIG come from the germline V gene (reference sequence). With 2 bases clipped from V and 2 bases from J, the junction kept 11 bases outside the gene matches. Written as DNA, the CDR3 is TGTGCCTGGAGTCCAAGGGAGGGCTGGAGGCAAGAGACCCAGTACTTC. Its protein product is CAWSPREGWRQETQYF.